This T cell receptor (beta chain) comes out of a study of graft-versus-host responses after intestinal transplantation. Study in general: Transplants given to recipients were multivisceral, liver-intestinal, or isolated intestinal.

About this clone: Its antigen is currently unknown.

This CDR3 is built from 14 residues. The germline CDR1 and CDR2 sequences are SGHAT and FQDESV (reference sequence). V was cut by 2 bases and J by 0 bases, with 6 bases left in between. Study-wide results and limits: GvH clonotypes were identified within recipient marrow, with a subset emerging first in ileum or blood. Some patients had graft-donor T cell macrochimerism. In their allografts, the ratios of graft-versus-host to host-versus-graft T cell clones were high.

Sequenced by immunoSEQ multiplex PCR; TCRdb stores in-frame clones only, minus some. The sample yields over 75,000 clones, roughly 82% seen once. The clonotype comes from a human patient who received an intestinal transplant, so some T cells may come from the graft donor. The specimen comprised PBMCs, sampled 255 days after intestinal transplant. The V and J genes are TRBV11-1 and TRBJ2-3, with D maybe TRBD1 (5 bases). The chain's CDR3 is CASSLPGSTDTQYF. CDR3 nucleotides: TGTGCCAGCAGCTTACCAGGGAGCACAGATACGCAGTATTTT.